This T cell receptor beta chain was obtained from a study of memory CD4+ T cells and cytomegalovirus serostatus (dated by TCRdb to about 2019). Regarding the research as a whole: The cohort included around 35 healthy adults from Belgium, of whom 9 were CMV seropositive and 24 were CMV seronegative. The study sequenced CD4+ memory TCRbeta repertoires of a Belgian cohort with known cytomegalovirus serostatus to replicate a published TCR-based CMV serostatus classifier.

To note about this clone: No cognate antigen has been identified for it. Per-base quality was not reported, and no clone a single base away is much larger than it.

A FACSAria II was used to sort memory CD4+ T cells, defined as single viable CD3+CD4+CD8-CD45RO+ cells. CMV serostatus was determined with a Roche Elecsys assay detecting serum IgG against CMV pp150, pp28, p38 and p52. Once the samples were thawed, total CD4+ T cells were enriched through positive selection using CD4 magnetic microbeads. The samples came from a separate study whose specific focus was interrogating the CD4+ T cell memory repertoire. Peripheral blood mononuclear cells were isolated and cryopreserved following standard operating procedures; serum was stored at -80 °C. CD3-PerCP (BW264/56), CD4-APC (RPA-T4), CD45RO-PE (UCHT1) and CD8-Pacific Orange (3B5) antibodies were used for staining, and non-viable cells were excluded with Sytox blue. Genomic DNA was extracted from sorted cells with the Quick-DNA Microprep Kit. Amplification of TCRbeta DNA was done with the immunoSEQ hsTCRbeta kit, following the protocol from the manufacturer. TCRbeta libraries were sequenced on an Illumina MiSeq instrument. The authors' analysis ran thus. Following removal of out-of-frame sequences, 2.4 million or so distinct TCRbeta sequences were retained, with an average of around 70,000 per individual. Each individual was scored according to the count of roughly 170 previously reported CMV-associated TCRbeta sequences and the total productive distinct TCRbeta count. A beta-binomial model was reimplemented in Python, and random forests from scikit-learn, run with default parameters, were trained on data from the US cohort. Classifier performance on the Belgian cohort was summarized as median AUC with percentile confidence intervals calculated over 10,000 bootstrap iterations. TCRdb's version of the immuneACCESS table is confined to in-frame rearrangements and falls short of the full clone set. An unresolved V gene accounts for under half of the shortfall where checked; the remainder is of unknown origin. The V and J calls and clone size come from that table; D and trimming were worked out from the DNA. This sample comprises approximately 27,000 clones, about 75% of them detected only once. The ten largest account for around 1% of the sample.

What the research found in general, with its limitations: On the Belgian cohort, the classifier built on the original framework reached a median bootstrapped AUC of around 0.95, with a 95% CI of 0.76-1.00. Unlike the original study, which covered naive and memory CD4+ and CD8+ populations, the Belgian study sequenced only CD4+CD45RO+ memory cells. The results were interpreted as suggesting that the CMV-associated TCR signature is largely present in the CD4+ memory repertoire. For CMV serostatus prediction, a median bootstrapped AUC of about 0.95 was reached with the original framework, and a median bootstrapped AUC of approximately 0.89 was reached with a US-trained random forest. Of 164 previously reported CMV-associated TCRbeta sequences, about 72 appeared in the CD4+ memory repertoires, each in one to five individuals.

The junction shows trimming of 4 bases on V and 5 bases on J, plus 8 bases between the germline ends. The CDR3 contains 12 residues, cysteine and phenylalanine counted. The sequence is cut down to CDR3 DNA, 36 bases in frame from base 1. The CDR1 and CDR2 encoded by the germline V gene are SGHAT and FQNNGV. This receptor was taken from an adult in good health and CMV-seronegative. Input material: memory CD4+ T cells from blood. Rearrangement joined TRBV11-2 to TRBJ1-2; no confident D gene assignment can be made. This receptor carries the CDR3 CASSSEGYGYTF. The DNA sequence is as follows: TGTGCCAGCAGCTCGGAGGGATATGGCTACACCTTC.